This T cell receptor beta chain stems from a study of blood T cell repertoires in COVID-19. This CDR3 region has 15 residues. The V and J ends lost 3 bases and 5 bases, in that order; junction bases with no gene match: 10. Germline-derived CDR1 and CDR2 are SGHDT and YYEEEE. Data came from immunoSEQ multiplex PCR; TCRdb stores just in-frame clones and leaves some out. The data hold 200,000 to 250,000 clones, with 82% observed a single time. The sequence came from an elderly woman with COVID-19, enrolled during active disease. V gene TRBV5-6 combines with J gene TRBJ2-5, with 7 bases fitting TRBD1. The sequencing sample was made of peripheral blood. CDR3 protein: CASSSPTGNYETQYF. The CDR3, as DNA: TGTGCCAGCAGCTCACCGACAGGGAATTATGAGACCCAGTACTTC.